Sequencing of this T cell receptor (beta chain) was carried out in a study of blood T cell repertoires in COVID-19. About the research overall: Researchers got acute and convalescent COVID-19 samples from the United States, Italy and Spain. The cDNA or gDNA used as material had been derived from T cells, B-cell-depleted T cells, or PBMCs.

The data were produced by immunoSEQ multiplex PCR, yet TCRdb's version contains in-frame clones alone and is incomplete. The sample has roughly 100,000 clones; more than 75% are singletons. The V gene's germline CDR1 is SGDLS and CDR2 YYNGEE. This CDR3 comprises 13 residues. J gave up 7 bases and V 7 bases, and 8 bases lay outside the gene matches. In its sample, this clone was seen a few times. This receptor was identified in a human donor in a cohort sampled during active COVID-19. Sequenced: peripheral blood. The chain couples TRBV9 to TRBJ1-5, with TRBD1 identical over 7 bases. The CDR3 bases are TGTGCCAGCGGCACAGGGGAGAGGCAGCCCCAGCATTTT. This sequence encodes CASGTGERQPQHF.